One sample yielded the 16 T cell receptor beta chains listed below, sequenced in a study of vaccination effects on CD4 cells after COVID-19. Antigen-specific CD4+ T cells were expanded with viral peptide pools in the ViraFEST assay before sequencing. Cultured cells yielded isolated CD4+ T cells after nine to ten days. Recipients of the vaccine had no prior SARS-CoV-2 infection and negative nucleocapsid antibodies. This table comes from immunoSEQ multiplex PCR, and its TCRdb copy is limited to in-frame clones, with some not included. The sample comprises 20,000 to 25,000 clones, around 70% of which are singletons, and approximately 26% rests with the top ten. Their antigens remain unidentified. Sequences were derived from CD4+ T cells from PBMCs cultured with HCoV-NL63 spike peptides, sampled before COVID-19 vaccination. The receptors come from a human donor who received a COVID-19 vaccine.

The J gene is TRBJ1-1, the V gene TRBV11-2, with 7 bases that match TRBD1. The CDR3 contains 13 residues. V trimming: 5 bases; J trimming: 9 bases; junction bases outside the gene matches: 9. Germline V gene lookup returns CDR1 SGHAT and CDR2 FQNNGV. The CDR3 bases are TGTGCCAGCAGCCCGGGACAGATCACCCAAGCTTTCTTT. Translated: CASSPGQITQAFF.

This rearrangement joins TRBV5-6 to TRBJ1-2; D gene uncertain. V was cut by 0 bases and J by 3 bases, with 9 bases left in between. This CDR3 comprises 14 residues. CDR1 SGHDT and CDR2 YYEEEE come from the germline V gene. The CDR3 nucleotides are TGTGCCAGCAGCTTGGGACGGGTTGACTATGGCTACACCTTC. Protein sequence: CASSLGRVDYGYTF. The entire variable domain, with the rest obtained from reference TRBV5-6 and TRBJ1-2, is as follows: DAGVTQSPTHLIKTRGQQVTLRCSPKSGHDTVSWYQQALGQGPQFIFQYYEEEERQRGNFPDRFSGHQFPNYSSELNVNALLLGDSALYLCASSLGRVDYGYTFGSGTRLTVV.

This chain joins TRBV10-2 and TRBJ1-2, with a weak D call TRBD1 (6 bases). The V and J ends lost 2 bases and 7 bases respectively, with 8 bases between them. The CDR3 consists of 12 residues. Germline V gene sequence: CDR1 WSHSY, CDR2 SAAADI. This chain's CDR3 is CASSEGQFGYTF. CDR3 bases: TGCGCCAGCAGTGAGGGACAGTTTGGCTACACCTTC.

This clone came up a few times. The CDR3 sequence is CASSAPTGRSDEQYF. The CDR3 DNA reads as TGCGCCAGCAGCGCGCCGACAGGGCGGTCTGACGAGCAGTACTTC. The chain links TRBV5-1 to TRBJ2-7; 7 bases are shared with TRBD1. The germline gives CDR1 SGHRS, CDR2 YFSETQ. V trimming: 4 bases; J trimming: 5 bases; junction bases outside the gene matches: 12. The CDR3 sequence is 15 residues long.

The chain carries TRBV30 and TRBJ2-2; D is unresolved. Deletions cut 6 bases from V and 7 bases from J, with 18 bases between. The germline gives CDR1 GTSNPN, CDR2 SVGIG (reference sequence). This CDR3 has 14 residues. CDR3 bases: TGTGCCTGTACAACAGTGGGTCGGTACGGGGAGCTGTTTTTT. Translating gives CACTTVGRYGELFF.

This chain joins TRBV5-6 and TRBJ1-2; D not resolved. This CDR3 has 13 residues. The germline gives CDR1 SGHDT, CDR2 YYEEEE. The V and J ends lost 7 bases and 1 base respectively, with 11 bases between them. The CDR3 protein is CASGQSFNYGYTF. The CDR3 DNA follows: TGTGCCAGCGGCCAATCCTTTAACTATGGCTACACCTTC. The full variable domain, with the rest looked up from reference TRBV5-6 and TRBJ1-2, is DAGVTQSPTHLIKTRGQQVTLRCSPKSGHDTVSWYQQALGQGPQFIFQYYEEEERQRGNFPDRFSGHQFPNYSSELNVNALLLGDSALYLCASGQSFNYGYTFGSGTRLTVV.

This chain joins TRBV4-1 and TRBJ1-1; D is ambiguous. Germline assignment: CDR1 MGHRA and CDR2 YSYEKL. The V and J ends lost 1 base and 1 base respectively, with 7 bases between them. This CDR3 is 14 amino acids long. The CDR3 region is CASSQGWTNTEAFF. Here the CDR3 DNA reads TGCGCCAGCAGCCAAGGGTGGACGAACACTGAAGCTTTCTTT.

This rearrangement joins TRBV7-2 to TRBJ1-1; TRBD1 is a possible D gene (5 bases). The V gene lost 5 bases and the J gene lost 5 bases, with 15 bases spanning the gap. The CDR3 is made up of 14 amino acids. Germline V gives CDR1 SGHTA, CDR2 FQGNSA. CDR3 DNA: TGTGCCAGCAGCCCTGGTTGGGGGGGGACTGAAGCTTTCTTT. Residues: CASSPGWGGTEAFF.

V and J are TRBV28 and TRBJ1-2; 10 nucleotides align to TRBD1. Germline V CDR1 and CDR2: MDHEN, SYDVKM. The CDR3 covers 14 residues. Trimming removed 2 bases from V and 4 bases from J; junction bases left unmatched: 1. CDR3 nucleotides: TGTGCCAGCAGTTTAGGGACAGGGGCCTATGGCTACACCTTC. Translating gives CASSLGTGAYGYTF.

CDR3 DNA: TGTGCTAGTGGCCCACTGAGAATGGGGGGGAGCGCTTTCTTT. Encoded protein: CASGPLRMGGSAFF. The chain is built from TRBV12-5 and TRBJ1-1, with D perhaps matching TRBD1 (5 bases). The germline V gene has CDR1 LGHNT and CDR2 FRNRAP. V was pared by 6 bases and J by 11 bases, with 22 bases between. The CDR3 totals 14 residues.

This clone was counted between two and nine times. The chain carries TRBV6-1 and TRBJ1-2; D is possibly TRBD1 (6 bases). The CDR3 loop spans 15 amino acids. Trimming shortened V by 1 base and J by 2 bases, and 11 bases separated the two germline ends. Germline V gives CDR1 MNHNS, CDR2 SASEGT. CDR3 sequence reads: CASSEDGQPNYGYTF. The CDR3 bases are TGTGCCAGCAGTGAAGACGGACAGCCCAACTATGGCTACACCTTC.

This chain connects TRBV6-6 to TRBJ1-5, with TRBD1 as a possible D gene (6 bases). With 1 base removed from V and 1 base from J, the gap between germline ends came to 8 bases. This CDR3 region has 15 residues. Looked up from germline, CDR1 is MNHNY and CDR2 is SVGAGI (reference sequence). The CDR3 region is CASSYWDTSNQPQHF. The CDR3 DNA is TGTGCCAGCAGTTACTGGGACACCAGCAATCAGCCCCAGCATTTT.

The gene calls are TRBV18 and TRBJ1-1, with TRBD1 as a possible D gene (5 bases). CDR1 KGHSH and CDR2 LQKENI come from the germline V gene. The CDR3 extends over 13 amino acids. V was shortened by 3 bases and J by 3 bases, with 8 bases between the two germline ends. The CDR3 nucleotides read TGTGCCAGCTCACCGGGGCAGGACACTGAAGCTTTCTTT. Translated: CASSPGQDTEAFF.

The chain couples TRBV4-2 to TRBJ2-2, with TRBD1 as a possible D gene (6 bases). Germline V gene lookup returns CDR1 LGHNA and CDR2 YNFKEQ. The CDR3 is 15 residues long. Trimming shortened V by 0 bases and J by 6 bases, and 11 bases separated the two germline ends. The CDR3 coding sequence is TGTGCCAGCAGCCAAGAGATTTGGGGGCCCGGGGAGCTGTTTTTT. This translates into CASSQEIWGPGELFF.

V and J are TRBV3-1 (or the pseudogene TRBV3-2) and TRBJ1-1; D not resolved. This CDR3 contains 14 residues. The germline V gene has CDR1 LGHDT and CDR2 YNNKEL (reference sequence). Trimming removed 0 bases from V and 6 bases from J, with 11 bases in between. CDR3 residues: CASSQDPGGSEAFF. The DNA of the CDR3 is TGTGCCAGCAGCCAAGATCCTGGAGGGTCTGAAGCTTTCTTT.

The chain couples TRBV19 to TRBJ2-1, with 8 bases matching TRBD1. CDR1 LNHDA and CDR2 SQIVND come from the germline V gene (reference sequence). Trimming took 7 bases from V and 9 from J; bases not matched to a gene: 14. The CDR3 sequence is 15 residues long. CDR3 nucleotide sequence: TGTGCCAGTACCCGCAGGGGGCAAAGCGGAGGTGAGCAGTTCTTC. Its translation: CASTRRGQSGGEQFF.